Sequencing of this TCR beta chain was carried out in a study of shared clonotypes between healthy human individuals. V shed 0 bases and J shed 1 base, with 10 bases lying between them. The CDR3 is 15 residues long. Germline V CDR1 and CDR2: SGHTA, FQGNSA. Splitting of CD4+ cells produced CD45RA+ naive and CD45RA-negative memory subsets. Produced via immunoSEQ multiplex PCR; TCRdb's table is partial and in-frame only. The data hold some 2.1 million clones, with roughly 94% observed a single time. This TCR came from a man younger than 30 in good health. The sequenced material came from naive CD4+ T cells sorted from blood. The subset here: CD45RA+ positively selected. The chain is built from TRBV7-2 and TRBJ2-7, with D perhaps assigned TRBD1 or TRBD2 (5 bases each). CDR3 sequence reads: CASSLARGPSYEQYF. CDR3 nucleotide sequence: TGTGCCAGCAGCTTAGCCCGGGGACCGTCCTACGAGCAGTACTTC.